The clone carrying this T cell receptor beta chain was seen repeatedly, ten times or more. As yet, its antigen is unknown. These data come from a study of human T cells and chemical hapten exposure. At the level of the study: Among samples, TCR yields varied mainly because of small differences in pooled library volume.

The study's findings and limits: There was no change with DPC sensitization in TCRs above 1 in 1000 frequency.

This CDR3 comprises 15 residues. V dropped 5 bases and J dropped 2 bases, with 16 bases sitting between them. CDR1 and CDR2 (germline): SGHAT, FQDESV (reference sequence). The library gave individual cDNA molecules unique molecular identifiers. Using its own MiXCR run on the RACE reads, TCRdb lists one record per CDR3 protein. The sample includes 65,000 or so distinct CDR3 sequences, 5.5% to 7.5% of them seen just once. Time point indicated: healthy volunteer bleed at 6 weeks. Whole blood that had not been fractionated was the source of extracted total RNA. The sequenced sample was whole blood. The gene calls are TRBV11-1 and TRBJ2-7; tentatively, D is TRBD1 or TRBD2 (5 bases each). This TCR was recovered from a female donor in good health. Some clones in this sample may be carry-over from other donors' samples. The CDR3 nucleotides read TGTGCCAGCAGCATATCCGGGACGGTTGCCTACGAGCAGTACTTC. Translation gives CASSISGTVAYEQYF. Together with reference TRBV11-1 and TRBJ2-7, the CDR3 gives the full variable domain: EAEVAQSPRYKITEKSQAVAFWCDPISGHATLYWYRQILGQGPELLVQFQDESVVDDSQLPKDRFSAERLKGVDSTLKIQPAELGDSAMYLCASSISGTVAYEQYFGPGTRLTVT.